A single sample is the source of the 5 T cell receptor beta chains below, sequenced in a study of T-cell memory formation after mild COVID-19. TCRdb called the 5' RACE reads again in MiXCR, with one record for every CDR3 protein. The sample has 470,000 or so distinct CDR3 sequences, around 25% seen once. Specimen: PBMCs or a T cell subset sorted from them (not recorded which). The source of these receptors is an adult woman who had mild COVID-19 (a few samples of this study predate the infection). Cell type and time point are not known.

This chain links TRBV25-1 with TRBJ2-7; D is ambiguous. Germline CDR1 MGHDK, CDR2 SYGVNS. Trimming pared 2 bases from V and 5 bases from J, leaving 4 bases between. CDR3 length: 11 residues. This chain's CDR3 is CASSEINEQYF. CDR3 bases: TGTGCCAGCAGTGAAATCAACGAGCAGTACTTC.

This clonotype was counted only a few times. This chain joins TRBV10-3 and TRBJ2-5, with 10 bases aligning to TRBD2. V was clipped by 0 bases and J by 4 bases; unmatched bases: 2. Per the germline V gene, CDR1 is ENHRY and CDR2 is SYGVKD. The CDR3 has 15 amino acids. CDR3 region: CAISESLAGLETQYF. DNA of the CDR3: TGTGCCATCAGTGAGTCACTAGCGGGATTAGAGACCCAGTACTTC.

This clonotype was found a few times. The J gene is TRBJ2-7, the V gene TRBV3-1, with TRBD1 as a possible D gene (6 bases). The germline V gene has CDR1 LGHDT and CDR2 YNNKEL (reference sequence). Trimming shortened V by 3 bases and J by 3 bases, and 12 bases separated the two germline ends. The CDR3 contains 14 residues. CDR3 DNA: TGTGCCAGCAGCCAGGGGGCAAGGTTCTACGAGCAGTACTTC. As protein: CASSQGARFYEQYF.

In this sample, this clonotype turned up a few times. The J gene is TRBJ1-4, the V gene TRBV29-1; D is unresolved. The CDR3 covers 13 residues. CDR1 is SQVTM, CDR2 ANQGSEA, per germline. V lost 4 bases and J lost 0, with 6 bases in between. CDR3 in amino acids: CSVVKTTNEKLFF. The CDR3 bases are TGCAGCGTTGTTAAGACAACTAATGAAAAACTGTTTTTT.

The V and J genes are TRBV25-1 and TRBJ2-1; D may be TRBD1 or TRBD2 (6 bases each). Trimming took off 7 bases at V and 0 bases at J, with 16 bases between the two ends. The CDR3 is made up of 16 amino acids. The germline V gene has CDR1 MGHDK and CDR2 SYGVNS. The CDR3 spells CASIGVGGSSYNEQFF. In DNA, the CDR3 is TGTGCCAGCATTGGGGTCGGGGGCTCCTCCTACAATGAGCAGTTCTTC. Variable domain in full (rest from reference TRBV25-1 and TRBJ2-1): EADIYQTPRYLVIGTGKKITLECSQTMGHDKMYWYQQDPGMELHLIHYSYGVNSTEKGDLSSESTVSRIRTEHFPLTLESARPSHTSQYLCASIGVGGSSYNEQFFGPGTRLTVL.